This TCR beta chain appears in the sequencing data of a study of human T cells and chemical hapten exposure. As to time point: pre-sensitization, week 0. This sample's treatment: therapeutic diphenylcyclopropenone sensitization with weekly scalp DPC. This clonotype was seen repeatedly, ten times or more. V was pared by 0 bases and J by 5 bases, with 10 bases between. The CDR3 consists of 14 residues. Germline V gives CDR1 LNHNV, CDR2 YYDKDF (reference sequence). In the original analysis: The median was around 91,000 TCRs per sample, ranging roughly 23,224 to 690,600. One entry per CDR3 protein, called by TCRdb with MiXCR from the RACE reads. V and J calls and clone size were set by TCRdb, not the authors. There are approximately 260,000 distinct CDR3 sequences in the sample; 7.7% occur only once, and around 1.2% lies in the top ten.

The clonotype comes from a man between 18 and 29 years old with alopecia areata. Some clones in this sample may be carry-over from other donors' samples. Sequencing used whole blood, obtained in connection with sensitization to the hapten diphenylcyclopropenone (DPC). V gene TRBV15 combines with J gene TRBJ1-1; D call uncertain. The CDR3 spells CATSRDFSGTEAFF. CDR3 DNA: TGTGCCACCAGCAGAGATTTCTCGGGGACTGAAGCTTTCTTT.